The 3 T cell receptor beta chains listed next were all sequenced from one sample in a study of T cell repertoires in cytomegalovirus infection. Antigens of these TCRs are unknown. One entry per CDR3 protein results from TCRdb running MiXCR on the reads. The repertoire includes approximately 470,000 distinct CDR3 sequences, approximately 46% of them detected once, and just under 45% sits in the top ten. The sample consisted of cultured PBMCs, taken from culture after CMV antigen stimulation. The receptors were sampled from a human donor in good health (CMV status not recorded). Some clones in this sample may be carry-over from other donors' samples.

This clonotype was counted a few times. V is TRBV7-2 and J is TRBJ2-7, with a tentative D call TRBD1 (6 bases). Trimming took off 5 bases at V and 4 bases at J, with 27 bases between the two ends. This CDR3 spans 18 amino acids. Germline loops: CDR1 SGHTA, CDR2 FQGNSA. The CDR3 spells CASSQNPTTTTQGYEQYF. DNA of the CDR3: TGTGCCAGCAGCCAAAATCCGACAACTACCACGCAGGGGTACGAGCAGTACTTC.

The rearrangement links TRBV30 to TRBJ2-2; TRBD2 agrees at 8 bases. V dropped 3 bases and J dropped 5; count of bases not matched to a gene: 11. Germline CDR1 GTSNPN, CDR2 SVGIG (reference sequence). CDR3 length equals 16 residues. CDR3 DNA sequence: TGTGCCTGGAGAGAACTAGCGGCACACGGGACCGGGGAGCTGTTTTTT. Amino acid sequence: CAWRELAAHGTGELFF. Looking up the rest from reference TRBV30 and TRBJ2-2 gives the full variable domain: SQTIHQWPATLVQPVGSPLSLECTVEGTSNPNLYWYRQAAGRGLQLLFYSVGIGQISSEVPQNLSASRPQDRQFILSSKKLLLSDSGFYLCAWRELAAHGTGELFFGEGSRLTVL.

The gene calls are TRBV12-3 or TRBV12-4 and TRBJ2-1, with 7 positions matching TRBD2. This CDR3 region has 15 residues. V trimming: 11 bases; J trimming: 4 bases; junction bases outside the gene matches: 14. CDR3 in amino acids: CAGAKGGGGYNEQFF. CDR3 nucleotide sequence: TGTGCCGGAGCGAAGGGAGGCGGGGGTTACAATGAGCAGTTCTTC.